One and the same sample provided the 17 T cell receptor beta chains below, sequenced in a study of blood T cell repertoires in COVID-19. Sequencing was performed with immunoSEQ multiplex PCR; in TCRdb, only in-frame clones are kept and a portion is missing. Here the sample spans tens of thousands of clones, more than 70% being singletons. Sequences were obtained from peripheral blood. The receptor source for this set is a man in his 70s with active COVID-19.

Concerning this clone itself: Distinct nucleotide sequences in the sample also encode this CDR3. V and J are TRBV18 and TRBJ1-6, with D possibly being TRBD1 (5 bases). This CDR3 comprises 14 residues. The germline V gene has CDR1 KGHSH and CDR2 LQKENI. V lost 2 bases and J lost 7, with 9 bases in between. The CDR3 spells CASSPDRKNSPLHF. The CDR3 coding sequence is TGTGCCAGCTCACCAGACAGAAAAAATTCACCCCTCCACTTT.

This sequence joins TRBV7-3 and TRBJ2-1; 10 bases are shared with TRBD1. CDR1 and CDR2 from the germline V gene are SGHTA and FQGTGA. CDR3 length equals 15 residues. J lost 1 base, V lost 4 bases, and 1 base had no gene match. In DNA, the CDR3 is TGTGCCAGCAGCTGGGGACAGGGGTCCTACAATGAGCAGTTCTTC. Residues: CASSWGQGSYNEQFF. Complete variable domain (other parts from reference TRBV7-3 and TRBJ2-1): GAGVSQTPSNKVTEKGKYVELRCDPISGHTALYWYRQSLGQGPEFLIYFQGTGAADDSGLPNDRFFAVRPEGSVSTLKIQRTERGDSAVYLCASSWGQGSYNEQFFGPGTRLTVL.

The chain carries TRBV6-6 and TRBJ1-1; TRBD1 matches at 9 bases. This CDR3 spans 16 amino acids. Germline trimming cut 5 bases from V and 5 bases from J; bases unmatched to any gene: 12. In germline, CDR1 is MNHNY, CDR2 SVGAGI (reference sequence). Here the CDR3 reads CASSQSTGGRGTEAFF. The CDR3 nucleotides are TGTGCCAGCAGTCAGTCGACAGGGGGAAGGGGGACTGAAGCTTTCTTT.

The V and J genes are TRBV6-5 and TRBJ1-1; TRBD1 agrees at 7 bases. Germline V gene lookup returns CDR1 MNHEY and CDR2 SVGAGI. This CDR3 comprises 13 residues. With 7 bases clipped from V and 1 base from J, the junction kept 3 bases outside the gene matches. In DNA form, the CDR3 reads TGTGCCAGCAAGGGACAGACGAACACTGAAGCTTTCTTT. Translated: CASKGQTNTEAFF.

The CDR3 bases are TGTGCCACCAGTGACCCGGGACTAGCGGGAGATGAGCAGTTCTTC. Encoded protein: CATSDPGLAGDEQFF. The chain links TRBV24-1 to TRBJ2-1; 14 nucleotides align to TRBD2. The CDR3 is 15 amino acids. The junction had 3 bases not matched to a gene; V was cut back by 4 bases and J by 8 bases. CDR1 and CDR2 from the germline V gene are KGHDR and SFDVKD.

This clone has more than one count but fewer than ten. V and J are TRBV7-9 and TRBJ1-1, with 7 positions matching TRBD1. This CDR3 region has 14 residues. With 5 bases clipped from V and 4 bases from J, the junction kept 7 bases outside the gene matches. Germline lookup yields CDR1 SEHNR and CDR2 FQNEAQ (reference sequence). CDR3 in amino acids: CASSQVDRVTEAFF. CDR3 bases: TGTGCCAGCAGCCAGGTAGACAGGGTCACTGAAGCTTTCTTT.

The V and J genes are TRBV10-3 and TRBJ2-1; 15 bases agree with TRBD2. Germline trimming cut 4 bases from V and 6 bases from J; bases unmatched to any gene: 4. The CDR3 has 16 amino acids. Germline V gene sequence: CDR1 ENHRY, CDR2 SYGVKD. The DNA of the CDR3 is TGTGCCATCAGTGGGACTAGCGGGAGGGGTCGCAATGAGCAGTTCTTC. It codes for CAISGTSGRGRNEQFF.

The rearrangement links TRBV12-3 or TRBV12-4 to TRBJ1-5, with no clear D. This CDR3 has 12 residues. V lost 6 bases to trimming and J lost 9 bases, with 12 bases between them. The CDR3 loop is CASSHNPGPQHF. CDR3 DNA sequence: TGTGCCAGCAGCCACAACCCGGGGCCCCAGCATTTT.

The V call is TRBV4-2, the J call TRBJ2-7; D perhaps matches TRBD2 (5 bases). Germline values: CDR1 LGHNA, CDR2 YNFKEQ. V lost 1 base and J lost 6, with 19 bases in between. The length of the CDR3 is 16 residues. CDR3 DNA: TGTGCCAGCAGCCAAGCGGCGGCCGGGCCCGAGGGCGAGCAGTACTTC. Translation gives CASSQAAAGPEGEQYF.

The chain combines TRBV7-2 with TRBJ2-2; TRBD1 matches at 12 bases. CDR3 length: 19 amino acids. CDR1 SGHTA and CDR2 FQGNSA come from the germline V gene. The ends lost 1 base at V and 7 bases at J; junction bases unmatched: 13. The DNA for the CDR3 is TGTGCCAGCAGCTTAGGTCCGTTGGGACAGGGGGCGCGAGGCGGGGAGCTGTTTTTT. Translation gives CASSLGPLGQGARGGELFF.

The chain links TRBV5-1 to TRBJ1-4, with 7 bases lining up with TRBD1. Germline V gives CDR1 SGHRS, CDR2 YFSETQ. The CDR3 is 15 residues long. Trimming removed 2 bases from V and 3 bases from J; junction bases left unmatched: 4. This CDR3 is CASSLQTGSNEKLFF. CDR3 coding DNA: TGCGCCAGCAGCTTACAGACAGGGTCTAATGAAAAACTGTTTTTT.

The chain carries TRBV5-1 and TRBJ2-3, with 12 bases fitting TRBD2. Germline V lookup: CDR1 SGHRS, CDR2 YFSETQ. This CDR3 is built from 16 residues. Trimming removed 4 bases from V and 4 bases from J; junction bases left unmatched: 7. In nucleotides, the CDR3 is TGCGCCAGCAGCCTCCGACTAGCGGGAGTCCCAGATACGCAGTATTTT. This codes for CASSLRLAGVPDTQYF.

This clone was observed a single time. J is TRBJ2-1 and V is TRBV29-1; D may be TRBD1 (6 bases). V gave up 0 bases and J gave up 9 bases, with 9 bases separating them. The CDR3 has 12 residues. Germline V gene sequence: CDR1 SQVTM, CDR2 ANQGSEA. In DNA form, the CDR3 reads TGCAGCGTTGAAGAACAGGGCAGTGAGCAGTTCTTC. This encodes CSVEEQGSEQFF.

The chain uses TRBV5-1 and TRBJ1-3, with D possibly being TRBD1 (6 bases). V was pared by 4 bases and J by 4 bases, with 12 bases between. This CDR3 is 14 amino acids long. Germline CDR1 SGHRS, CDR2 YFSETQ. CDR3 in DNA: TGCGCCAGCAGCATAGGGGGTTCAGGAAACACCATATATTTT. Protein sequence: CASSIGGSGNTIYF. The complete variable domain, with remaining parts taken from reference TRBV5-1 and TRBJ1-3, reads KAGVTQTPRYLIKTRGQQVTLSCSPISGHRSVSWYQQTPGQGLQFLFEYFSETQRNKGNFPGRFSGRQFSNSRSEMNVSTLELGDSALYLCASSIGGSGNTIYFGEGSWLTVV.

This chain links TRBV6-5 with TRBJ1-6, with 8 bases identical to TRBD1. Germline CDR1 MNHEY, CDR2 SVGAGI. There are 15 residues in the CDR3. The ends lost 6 bases at V and 9 bases at J; junction bases unmatched: 10. CDR3 DNA: TGTGCCAGCAGGCGTCAGGGGGCTTCCAGTTCACCCCTCCACTTT. Amino acids: CASRRQGASSSPLHF.

The chain links TRBV2 to TRBJ1-6, with D tentatively TRBD1 (6 bases). The V and J ends lost 6 bases and 11 bases respectively, with 11 bases between them. Germline assignment: CDR1 SNHLY and CDR2 FYNNEI. This CDR3 region has 12 residues. The CDR3 DNA is TGTGCCAGCAGCGTAGGGGGTACACCCCTCCACTTT. Translated, it gives CASSVGGTPLHF.

V is TRBV6-5 and J is TRBJ2-4, with 7 bases that match TRBD2. Germline V gene sequence: CDR1 MNHEY, CDR2 SVGAGI. The CDR3 is made up of 15 amino acids. J gave up 3 bases and V 5 bases, and 7 bases lay outside the gene matches. The CDR3: CASSPDGGGKNIQYF. The DNA of the CDR3 is TGTGCCAGCAGTCCCGATGGGGGGGGCAAAAACATTCAGTACTTC.